This TCR beta chain was observed in a study of cytomegalovirus exposure and HLA in healthy donors. Study-wide results and caveats: Researchers catalogued approximately 170 TCR beta chains as cytomegalovirus-associated. Sequences of the TCR beta chain were said to predict the HLA-A and HLA-B alleles of most subjects accurately. After further analysis at a later stage, 16,951 TCR beta sequences were associated with HLA alleles at 0.05 false discovery rate.

This clone was detected only a few times. No antigen is known for it. Both 60 Vbeta primers and 13 Jbeta primers went into the PCR. Libraries were prepared by immunoSEQ multiplex PCR; TCRdb keeps only in-frame clonotypes and omits some of them. The top ten hold more than 1.5% of the sample, which has fewer than 100,000 clones, roughly three quarters seen once. Unrecorded immune exposure was likely among donors, who were nominally healthy when sampled. The receptor was isolated from a man aged 40-50 years in good health and CMV-seronegative. Sequencing was done on a sample of PBMCs.

The CDR3 loop reads CASSYLQQRFSTDTQYF. The CDR3 DNA reads TGTGCCAGCAGCTATCTCCAACAGAGATTTTCCACAGATACGCAGTATTTT. This sequence joins TRBV5-5 and TRBJ2-3; D ambiguous. In germline, CDR1 is SGHKS, CDR2 YYEKEE (reference sequence). V was trimmed by 3 bases and J by 2 bases, leaving 19 bases between them. The CDR3 is made up of 17 amino acids.